This T cell receptor (beta chain) is drawn from a study of T-cell memory formation after mild COVID-19. The wider study: In these data, TCR clusters were largely donor specific. Study-level points and caveats: Clones that got smaller from day 15 to 85 had even CD4/CD8, while clones growing later tipped toward CD4+. Researchers could not confirm that second-wave clones peaking on day 37 targeted SARS-CoV-2.

This CDR3 region has 14 residues. V dropped 4 bases and J dropped 3 bases, with 14 bases sitting between them. From germline, CDR1 is SGHRS and CDR2 YFSETQ. This clonotype has more than one count but fewer than ten. Its antigen is still unknown. MiXCR, applied by TCRdb to the 5' RACE reads, yields one record per CDR3 protein. The sample yields about 57,000 distinct CDR3 sequences, 12% seen once. The chain carries TRBV5-1 and TRBJ2-7, with a weak D call TRBD1 (6 bases). Material for sequencing was PBMCs or a T cell subset sorted from them (not recorded which). This TCR was recovered from a man younger than 35 who had mild COVID-19 (a few samples of this study predate the infection). Cell type and time point are not known. The CDR3 bases are TGCGCCAGCAGCCCACTGCCGGACAGCTACGAGCAGTACGTC. It codes for CASSPLPDSYEQYV.